This record concerns one T cell receptor (beta chain) sequence. Germline V gene sequence: CDR1 SGHTA, CDR2 FQGNSA. The length of the CDR3 is 15 residues. The V end was cut by 5 bases, the J end by 4 bases, with 17 bases between. These data belong to a study of blood T cell repertoires in COVID-19. About the study: The samples span acute and convalescent COVID-19 from the United States, Italy and Spain. T cells, B-cell-depleted T cells, or PBMCs provided the cDNA or gDNA that served as material.

Authors' analysis steps: Estimates of nucleated cell counts were drawn from the amplification of reference gene primers. This table comes from immunoSEQ multiplex PCR, and its TCRdb copy is limited to in-frame clones, with some not included. V, J and clone size reflect that table, while D and trimming were determined from the DNA. Here the sample spans 210,000 or so clones, 84% being singletons. This sequence was found in a human donor in a cohort sampled during active COVID-19. The chain has TRBV7-2 and TRBJ1-2, with D possibly TRBD1 on 5 matching bases. Sequenced sample: peripheral blood. This CDR3 is CASSSDPIRAYGYTF. CDR3 bases: TGTGCCAGCAGCAGTGACCCGATCAGGGCCTATGGCTACACCTTC.